Shown below are 14 T cell receptor beta chains from a single sample sequenced in a study of cytomegalovirus exposure and HLA in healthy donors. Primers for the PCR totalled 60 Vbeta and 13 Jbeta. The assay was immunoSEQ multiplex PCR, and TCRdb's table has in-frame clones only and misses some. The sample lists 150,000 to 200,000 clones, approximately 70% occurring once. The sequenced sample consisted of PBMCs. The origin of the receptors is a man aged 18 to 30 in good health and CMV-seropositive.

A single count supports this clone. CDR3 sequence (DNA): TGTGCCAGCAGGGGGGGGGCCAACTATGGCTACACCTTC. Protein product: CASRGGANYGYTF. The chain links TRBV28 to TRBJ1-2; the D gene is possibly TRBD1 (6 bases). CDR1 is MDHEN and CDR2 is SYDVKM in the germline V gene. The CDR3 extends over 13 amino acids. Trimming cost V 6 bases and J 2 bases, with 10 bases left between them.

The chain employs TRBV6-1 and TRBJ1-4, with 8 bases matching TRBD1. The CDR3 covers 17 residues. The germline V gene has CDR1 MNHNS and CDR2 SASEGT. J gave up 2 bases and V 1 base, and 6 bases lay outside the gene matches. CDR3 DNA sequence: TGTGCCAGCAGTGAAGGAGGCAGGGGGCGTACTAATGAAAAACTGTTTTTT. Protein sequence: CASSEGGRGRTNEKLFF.

J is TRBJ2-3 and V is TRBV6-1, with a tentative D call TRBD2 (7 bases). Germline loops: CDR1 MNHNS, CDR2 SASEGT. This CDR3 region has 20 residues. V lost 4 bases and J lost 2, with 28 bases in between. CDR3 sequence: CASSALGFKGEGPTTDTQYF. In DNA, the CDR3 is TGTGCCAGCAGTGCCCTCGGATTTAAGGGGGAGGGACCTACCACAGATACGCAGTATTTT.

The chain employs TRBV30 and TRBJ2-7; D is uncertain. Trimming pared 0 bases from V and 0 bases from J, leaving 12 bases between. The CDR3 consists of 15 residues. Looked up from germline, CDR1 is GTSNPN and CDR2 is SVGIG (reference sequence). The CDR3 DNA follows: TGTGCCTGGAGTGTTTTCCACTATAGCTCCTACGAGCAGTACGTC. The encoded protein is CAWSVFHYSSYEQYV.

CDR3 loop: CASSHGTSIRYEQFF. In DNA, the CDR3 is TGCGCCAGCAGCCACGGGACTAGCATTCGGTATGAGCAGTTCTTC. The chain employs TRBV5-1 and TRBJ2-1; 9 positions agree with TRBD2. V trimming: 4 bases; J trimming: 8 bases; junction bases outside the gene matches: 10. CDR1 is SGHRS and CDR2 is YFSETQ in the germline V gene. This CDR3 comprises 15 residues.

This sequence joins TRBV5-1 and TRBJ1-1, with TRBD1 matching 8 bases. Trimming took 3 bases from V and 4 from J; bases not matched to a gene: 14. Germline loops: CDR1 SGHRS, CDR2 YFSETQ. The CDR3 has 17 amino acids. The CDR3 sequence is CASSSTLSRGLGTEAFF. The CDR3 DNA reads as TGCGCCAGCAGCTCCACACTCTCCAGGGGGCTCGGCACTGAAGCTTTCTTT.

This clone was observed a handful of times. The genes are TRBV5-1 and TRBJ1-6; 10 bases are a match to TRBD1. Germline V CDR1 and CDR2: SGHRS, YFSETQ. Trimming at V came to 3 bases and at J to 7 bases, leaving 7 bases not matched to a gene. The CDR3 contains 16 residues. The CDR3 nucleotides are TGCGCCAGCAGCTCGCTGCCGGGACAGGGGAATTCACCCCTCCACTTT. This sequence encodes CASSSLPGQGNSPLHF.

The rearrangement joins TRBV7-6 to TRBJ2-2, with a tentative D call TRBD2 (7 bases). Germline V gives CDR1 SGHVS, CDR2 FNYEAQ. V was pared by 4 bases and J by 4 bases, with 10 bases between. The CDR3 has 14 residues. The CDR3 DNA is TGTGCCAGCAGCTCTAGGGGGGGCACCGGGGAGCTGTTTTTT. This sequence encodes CASSSRGGTGELFF.

V and J are TRBV10-3 and TRBJ1-4; 10 bases map to TRBD1. V lost 6 bases, J lost 5 bases, and 3 bases stayed unmatched. Germline lookup yields CDR1 ENHRY and CDR2 SYGVKD. There are 14 residues in the CDR3. The CDR3 spells CAIRPGQGNEKLFF. The DNA for the CDR3 is TGTGCCATCAGACCGGGACAGGGGAATGAAAAACTGTTTTTT.

Regarding this clone: Other DNA sequences in the sample encode the same CDR3. This chain joins TRBV6-1 and TRBJ1-4, with 8 nucleotides matching TRBD1. V dropped 0 bases and J dropped 8; count of bases not matched to a gene: 8. The V gene's germline CDR1 is MNHNS and CDR2 SASEGT. CDR3 length: 16 residues. The CDR3 DNA follows: TGTGCCAGCAGTGAAGCATTAACAGGGGGGAACGAAAAACTGTTTTTT. This sequence encodes CASSEALTGGNEKLFF.

This clone has only a few counts. The chain has TRBV2 and TRBJ1-4; 7 bases align to TRBD1. The V gene's germline CDR1 is SNHLY and CDR2 FYNNEI. The J segment lost 5 bases and the V segment lost 4 bases, leaving 10 bases of the junction unmatched. The CDR3 is 16 residues long. This chain's CDR3 is CASSGRLDRRNEKLFF. The CDR3 region has the DNA TGTGCCAGCAGTGGAAGGTTGGACAGGAGGAATGAAAAACTGTTTTTT.

The J gene is TRBJ2-2, the V gene TRBV2, with 8 bases identical to TRBD2. The germline gives CDR1 SNHLY, CDR2 FYNNEI. With 4 bases clipped from V and 2 bases from J, the junction kept 3 bases outside the gene matches. The CDR3 spans 15 residues. CDR3 in amino acids: CASSGRGGNTGELFF. The CDR3 DNA is TGTGCCAGCAGTGGACGGGGGGGCAACACCGGGGAGCTGTTTTTT.

This clone turned up a few times. V gene TRBV7-2 combines with J gene TRBJ1-4, with a weak D call TRBD1 (6 bases). Germline lookup yields CDR1 SGHTA and CDR2 FQGNSA. The V gene lost 5 bases and the J gene lost 5 bases, with 12 bases spanning the gap. The CDR3 extends over 14 amino acids. CDR3 region: CASSKDRMNEKLFF. The CDR3 DNA follows: TGTGCCAGCAGCAAAGACAGGATGAATGAAAAACTGTTTTTT.

This clone has only a few counts. The CDR3 DNA follows: TGTGCCAGCAGTCCCCGGGACAGGGGAAGTACTGAAGCTTTCTTT. It yields the protein CASSPRDRGSTEAFF. V usage is TRBV6-1 and J usage is TRBJ1-1, with 10 nucleotides matching TRBD1. The V segment lost 5 bases and the J segment 5 bases; nucleotides outside the gene matches: 8. This CDR3 spans 15 amino acids. Germline V gene sequence: CDR1 MNHNS, CDR2 SASEGT.